This T cell receptor (beta chain) was profiled in a study of CD8+CD57+ T cells in acquired aplastic anemia (dated by TCRdb to the late 2010s). The study in broad terms: On average, sorted CD4+ and CD8+ cells yielded 2.5 to 3.5 ug of extracted DNA, with a range of about 0.18 to 27.4 ug. Healthy donor samples averaged around 9.8 million reads for CD4+ and 11 million to 13 million for CD8+ cells. The paper as a whole reports these results and caveats: CD8+ Simpson's diversity did not differ significantly between patients and healthy controls (P=0.060). Roughly 29 CD8+ CDR3 sequences were found in both patients and controls but appeared to be highly expressed in patients and within the immunodominant clones of the patients.

The germline V gene (reference sequence) sets CDR1 to LNHNV and CDR2 to YYDKDF. V is clipped by 0 bases and J by 7 bases, and the sequence between their germline boundaries is 10 bases long. The CDR3 covers 13 residues, taking in both the cysteine and the phenylalanine. Just the 39-base CDR3 DNA is kept, in frame starting at base 1. On this clonotype: Its binding antigen is unknown. No base qualities exist here, and no much larger clone lies one base off it.

TCR repertoires of sorted CD4+ and CD8+ blood T cells from severe aplastic anemia patients and healthy subjects were deep-sequenced in the study. Ficoll-Paque density gradient centrifugation was used to isolate peripheral blood mononuclear cells. Before DNA extraction, CD4+ and CD8+ T cells were sorted with FACS or magnetic beads. Genomic DNA served as template for TCR beta VDJ combination and CDR3 sequence profiling. An Illumina HiSeq 2000 was the platform used for TCR repertoire sequencing. On the authors' methods: TRBV/TRBJ rearrangement plots, CDR3 size and DJ length profiles, and Simpson's diversity index were used to evaluate the repertoires. Whichever DNA sequence was most abundant in the deep sequencing data was defined as the immunodominant clone. CDR3 amino acid sequences were screened for sharing across subjects and were compared with published repertoires and the VDJdb database. The raw public data were reprocessed by TCRdb itself: fastp quality trimming at Q25, MiXCR clonotype calling, in-frame beta chains only. Each CDR3 protein gets just one entry, which takes the most common genes and DNA from the rows behind it. The V and J calls come from TCRdb's annotation, not from the publication. In this sample the table shows some 130,000 distinct CDR3 sequences, 41% of which occur a single time. Of the sample, roughly 8.4% is held by the ten largest clones.

Sample: sorted CD4+, CD8+, or CD8+CD57+ T cells (not recorded which) from PBMCs. The chain is encoded by TRBV15 joined to TRBJ2-7; the D gene is perhaps TRBD2, from 6 matching bases. The sequence was collected from a human donor in good health, serving as a control. Read as DNA, the sequence is TGTGCCACCAGCAGAGAGGGAGGTGAAGAGCAGTACTTC. This yields the protein CATSREGGEEQYF.